This TCR beta chain came from a study of T-cell reconstitution after alpha-beta-depleted transplantation in children. Study results and caveats: It was surviving recipient T cells and thymic progenitors that gave some patients high TCRbeta diversity at day 60.

Trimming stripped 5 bases from V and 7 bases from J, with 12 bases between. Per germline, CDR1 MNHNS and CDR2 SASEGT. This CDR3 spans 13 amino acids. Preparation of the TCRbeta library was carried out with unique molecular identifiers. TCRdb re-derived calls from the PCR reads in MiXCR, one entry per CDR3 protein. The sample yields 200,000 to 300,000 distinct CDR3 sequences, 20% to 30% seen once. This clonotype was observed once. Antigen: not known. Sequencing was performed on PBMCs, mostly from graft donor cells, taken 360 days after TCRalphabeta/CD19-depleted stem cell transplant. This clonotype originated in a female patient aged 2-9 years who had a stem cell transplant for congenital amegakaryocytic thrombocytopenia, so the T cells may come from the graft donor. This rearrangement joins TRBV6-1 to TRBJ2-1; D uncertain. Here the CDR3 DNA reads TGTGCCAGCAGTCCCCCTCCCGGGAATGAGCAGTTCTTC. Amino acids: CASSPPPGNEQFF.